This passage covers 31 T cell receptor beta chains from one sample sequenced in a study of T-cell memory formation after mild COVID-19. TCRdb redid the calling of the 5' RACE reads with MiXCR, one entry per CDR3 protein. Among under 300,000 distinct CDR3 sequences listed, approximately 16% were seen once. The sequencing input was PBMCs or a T cell subset sorted from them (not recorded which). These receptors were taken from a man aged 18 to 30 who had mild COVID-19 (a few samples of this study predate the infection). Cell type and time point are not known.

V gene TRBV12-3 or TRBV12-4 combines with J gene TRBJ2-7, with 11 bases matching TRBD2. With 5 bases clipped from V and 7 bases from J, the junction kept 10 bases outside the gene matches. The CDR3 consists of 15 residues. CDR3 DNA: TGTGCCAGCAGTGTGGGACTAGCGGTCCCTAGGGAGCAGTACTTC. Translating it yields CASSVGLAVPREQYF.

This sequence joins TRBV6-1 and TRBJ2-7, with D perhaps TRBD1 (6 bases). The CDR3 runs to 13 residues. V was trimmed by 10 bases and J by 6 bases, leaving 19 bases between them. Per the germline V gene, CDR1 is MNHNS and CDR2 is SASEGT. The DNA of the CDR3 is TGTGCCACTACTTGGACAGAACCTGGCGAGCAGTACTTC. Encoded protein: CATTWTEPGEQYF.

The rearrangement links TRBV9 to TRBJ2-6; unclear D gene. The CDR3 contains 15 residues. The V end lost 0 bases, the J end lost 0 bases, and 4 bases lay between the germline ends. The germline gives CDR1 SGDLS, CDR2 YYNGEE. The DNA for the CDR3 is TGTGCCAGCAGCGTAGACAGCTCTGGGGCCAACGTCCTGACTTTC. It specifies CASSVDSSGANVLTF.

Of note for this clonotype: At one end the junction does not follow the germline gene, possibly because of a read error. The chain is built from TRBV5-1 and TRBJ1-1, with D unresolved. The CDR3 runs 13 residues. Germline V gene data show CDR1 as SGHRS and CDR2 as YFSETQ. CDR3 in amino acids: CASSLRTNAEAFF. The CDR3 region has the DNA TGCGCCAGCAGCTTGAGGACGAACGCTGAAGCTTTCTTT.

This clonotype was counted only a few times. This chain links TRBV6-2 or TRBV6-3 with TRBJ1-1; D call uncertain. Trimming shortened V by 6 bases and J by 1 base, and 6 bases separated the two germline ends. CDR1 is MNHEY and CDR2 is SVGEGT in the germline V gene. This CDR3 has 12 residues. The CDR3 nucleotides are TGTGCCAGCAGACTCGCGAACACTGAAGCTTTCTTT. Amino acid sequence: CASRLANTEAFF.

The chain carries TRBV24-1 and TRBJ2-2, with D unclear. CDR1 is KGHDR and CDR2 is SFDVKD in the germline V gene. This CDR3 spans 12 amino acids. Trimming took off 5 bases at V and 8 bases at J, with 8 bases between the two ends. CDR3 region: CATSVQTGELFF. In DNA, the CDR3 is TGTGCCACCAGTGTTCAGACAGGGGAGCTGTTTTTT.

J is TRBJ2-5 and V is TRBV20-1; D gene unclear. The length of the CDR3 is 12 residues. CDR1 and CDR2 (germline): DFQATT, SNEGSKA (reference sequence). Trimming pared 1 base from V and 3 bases from J, leaving 6 bases between. CDR3 sequence (DNA): TGCAGTGCTAGAGTCCTGGAAGAGACCCAGTACTTC. As protein: CSARVLEETQYF.

This clonotype was seen more than once but under ten times. The chain employs TRBV5-6 and TRBJ1-3; D gene uncertain. CDR1 is SGHDT and CDR2 is YYEEEE in the germline V gene. The CDR3 runs 14 residues. V lost 4 bases, J lost 10 bases, and 18 bases lay in between. The CDR3 reads CASSASGPLKTIYF. The CDR3 DNA sequence: TGTGCCAGCAGCGCCTCCGGGCCTCTAAAAACCATATATTTT.

J is TRBJ1-2 and V is TRBV4-2; 8 nucleotides agree with TRBD1. The CDR3 runs to 16 residues. Germline V lookup: CDR1 LGHNA, CDR2 YNFKEQ. V shed 2 bases, J shed 1 base, and the junction held 6 bases outside the gene matches. The CDR3 nucleotides are TGTGCCAGCAGCCAATTAGACAGGGGCGATAACTATGGCTACACCTTC. It is translated as CASSQLDRGDNYGYTF.

This clonotype was seen ten or more times. V is TRBV5-1 and J is TRBJ1-1; D possibly corresponds to TRBD1 (5 bases). In germline, CDR1 is SGHRS, CDR2 YFSETQ. The CDR3 runs 14 residues. V shed 4 bases and J shed 1 base, with 11 bases lying between them. Here the CDR3 reads CASSTFGANTEAFF. The CDR3 DNA sequence: TGCGCCAGCAGCACGTTCGGGGCGAACACTGAAGCTTTCTTT.

The CDR3 DNA reads as TGCAGTGCTAGGGACAGACCCATGGGGACTGAAGCTTTCTTT. Translation: CSARDRPMGTEAFF. This chain connects TRBV20-1 to TRBJ1-1; a possible D gene is TRBD1 (6 bases). With 3 bases removed from V and 5 bases from J, the gap between germline ends came to 16 bases. The CDR3 extends over 14 amino acids. Germline V gene sequence: CDR1 DFQATT, CDR2 SNEGSKA (reference sequence).

The V call is TRBV4-1, the J call TRBJ2-3; 10 nucleotides match TRBD1. CDR1 MGHRA and CDR2 YSYEKL come from the germline V gene. This CDR3 contains 16 residues. Losses at the gene ends were 5 bases for V and 6 bases for J; bases not matched to a gene: 11. The CDR3 sequence: CASSDRDRGFPDTQYF. The CDR3 DNA is TGCGCCAGCAGCGACCGGGACAGGGGATTCCCCGATACGCAGTATTTT.

There are a few counts of this clonotype. J is TRBJ2-5 and V is TRBV12-3 or TRBV12-4; no clear D. Trimming cost V 3 bases and J 5 bases, with 13 bases left between them. This CDR3 comprises 14 residues. The CDR3 DNA follows: TGTGCCAGCAGTTTCGTCGGCGGCCGGGAGACCCAGTACTTC. Protein sequence: CASSFVGGRETQYF.

This clonotype occurred many times. V usage is TRBV4-3 and J usage is TRBJ1-1; no clear D gene. The CDR3 sequence is 15 residues long. Trimming took 0 bases from V and 7 from J, leaving 15 bases between them. Germline CDR1 is LGHNA and CDR2 is YSLEER. Here the CDR3 DNA reads TGCGCCAGCAGCCAAGATATTTCTGGGAGCAGTGAAGCTTTCTTT. Amino acid sequence: CASSQDISGSSEAFF.

This clonotype was seen a few times. The chain couples TRBV7-2 to TRBJ2-3, with 10 bases that match TRBD2. Germline CDR1 is SGHTA and CDR2 is FQGNSA. V dropped 2 bases and J dropped 6; count of bases not matched to a gene: 5. This CDR3 is built from 15 residues. In nucleotides, the CDR3 is TGTGCCAGCAGCTTAACAGCGGGGGGGCCCGATACGCAGTATTTT. This translates into CASSLTAGGPDTQYF.

This clonotype was detected only a few times. The gene calls are TRBV5-1 and TRBJ1-2; D might be TRBD1 (5 bases). Germline V CDR1 and CDR2: SGHRS, YFSETQ. Trimming pared 1 base from V and 8 bases from J, leaving 15 bases between. CDR3 size: 14 residues. The CDR3 protein is CASSLSDTTLGYTF. The CDR3 DNA sequence: TGCGCCAGCAGCTTGTCGGACACAACGCTGGGCTACACCTTC.

The chain carries TRBV12-3 or TRBV12-4 and TRBJ1-2; the match to TRBD1 covers 9 bases. The CDR3 spans 16 residues. V shed 0 bases, J shed 6 bases, and the junction held 8 bases outside the gene matches. DNA for the CDR3: TGTGCCAGCAGTTTAGCACGGAGGACAGGGGTTAATGGCTACACCTTC. Its translation is CASSLARRTGVNGYTF.

This clonotype was counted between two and nine times. The chain combines TRBV29-1 with TRBJ1-1; maybe TRBD1 (5 bases). There are 13 residues in the CDR3. From germline, CDR1 is SQVTM and CDR2 ANQGSEA. Trimming cost V 4 bases and J 2 bases, with 11 bases left between them. Here the CDR3 reads CSVASGSNTEAFF. CDR3 DNA sequence: TGCAGCGTTGCTTCAGGGAGTAACACTGAAGCTTTCTTT. The full variable domain, rest sourced from reference TRBV29-1 and TRBJ1-1, is SAVISQKPSRDICQRGTSLTIQCQVDSQVTMMFWYRQQPGQSLTLIATANQGSEATYESGFVIDKFPISRPNLTFSTLTVSNMSPEDSSIYLCSVASGSNTEAFFGQGTRLTVV.

The chain carries TRBV10-1 and TRBJ1-1; D is unresolved. Trimming pared 0 bases from V and 0 bases from J, leaving 20 bases between. CDR1 is WNHNN, CDR2 SYGVQD, per germline (reference sequence). The CDR3 spans 19 residues. This chain's CDR3 is CASSESNPKMGYMNTEAFF. The DNA of the CDR3 is TGCGCCAGCAGTGAGTCGAACCCTAAGATGGGTTACATGAACACTGAAGCTTTCTTT.

This clonotype showed up just a few times. This rearrangement joins TRBV25-1 to TRBJ1-2; D gene uncertain. Trimming stripped 6 bases from V and 3 bases from J, with 14 bases between. The length of the CDR3 is 14 residues. Looked up from germline, CDR1 is MGHDK and CDR2 is SYGVNS. The CDR3 nucleotides read TGTGCCAGCAGGGAAGCGGGCGGGGACTATGGCTACACCTTC. Protein product: CASREAGGDYGYTF.

The CDR3 loop reads CASNRVAGGGNTIYF. The CDR3, as DNA: TGCGCCAGTAACAGGGTCGCCGGGGGTGGAAACACCATATATTTT. The chain links TRBV4-1 to TRBJ1-3; possible D gene TRBD1, 6 bases. Germline V CDR1 and CDR2: MGHRA, YSYEKL. V lost 9 bases and J 3 bases, leaving 18 bases between the germline ends. There are 15 residues in the CDR3.

The chain uses TRBV7-3 and TRBJ2-3; 9 bases agree with TRBD1. Per germline, CDR1 SGHTA and CDR2 FQGTGA. V lost 3 bases, J lost 3 bases, and 10 bases stayed unmatched. The CDR3 has 17 amino acids. The CDR3 nucleotides are TGTGCCAGCAGCTTGTACAGGGGGCGTGTTGTTACAGATACGCAGTATTTT. Protein sequence: CASSLYRGRVVTDTQYF.

The rearrangement joins TRBV4-1 to TRBJ1-2; maybe TRBD1 (5 bases). The CDR3 sequence is 16 residues long. Germline V gene data show CDR1 as MGHRA and CDR2 as YSYEKL. V gave up 0 bases and J gave up 4 bases, with 15 bases separating them. In nucleotides, the CDR3 is TGCGCCAGCAGCCAAGATGGGAGGGGCGGGGGCTATGGCTACACCTTC. It is translated as CASSQDGRGGGYGYTF.

This clonotype was seen a handful of times. The chain combines TRBV5-1 with TRBJ2-1; 8 bases map to TRBD1. The V segment lost 3 bases and the J segment 9 bases; nucleotides outside the gene matches: 11. Germline assignment: CDR1 SGHRS and CDR2 YFSETQ. The CDR3 spans 15 residues. This chain's CDR3 is CASSSGGENIGEQFF. The DNA of the CDR3 is TGCGCCAGCAGCTCAGGGGGCGAGAATATTGGTGAGCAGTTCTTC.

The gene calls are TRBV10-3 and TRBJ2-1; D is perhaps TRBD2 (5 bases). Trimming removed 4 bases from V and 0 bases from J, with 16 bases in between. In germline, CDR1 is ENHRY, CDR2 SYGVKD. This CDR3 is built from 17 residues. CDR3 sequence: CAISGPGRRDSYNEQFF. The CDR3 region has the DNA TGTGCCATCAGTGGCCCCGGACGCCGGGACTCCTACAATGAGCAGTTCTTC.

The rearrangement links TRBV18 to TRBJ2-5, with D unresolved. The germline V gene encodes CDR1 KGHSH and CDR2 LQKENI. The CDR3 spans 14 residues. Trimming shortened V by 0 bases and J by 1 base, and 6 bases separated the two germline ends. The CDR3 nucleotides read TGTGCCAGCTCACCACCGGGCAGCCAAGAGACCCAGTACTTC. As protein: CASSPPGSQETQYF. Based on the CDR3 plus reference TRBV18 and TRBJ2-5, the full variable domain is NAGVMQNPRHLVRRRGQEARLRCSPMKGHSHVYWYRQLPEEGLKFMVYLQKENIIDESGMPKERFSAEFPKEGPSILRIQQVVRGDSAAYFCASSPPGSQETQYFGPGTRLLVL.

The gene calls are TRBV6-6 and TRBJ1-2; weak D call: TRBD1 (6 bases). V lost 7 bases to trimming and J lost 3 bases, with 12 bases between them. The CDR3 length is 13 residues. Germline CDR1 is MNHNY and CDR2 is SVGAGI (reference sequence). The CDR3 region has the DNA TGTGCCAGCACCTTACAGGGCTACTATGGCTACACCTTC. This sequence encodes CASTLQGYYGYTF.

This clonotype occurred many times. This rearrangement joins TRBV7-9 to TRBJ2-2, with 9 bases aligning to TRBD2. Per germline, CDR1 SEHNR and CDR2 FQNEAQ (reference sequence). The CDR3 runs to 15 residues. Trimming removed 3 bases from V and 4 bases from J; junction bases left unmatched: 3. CDR3 sequence reads: CASSFSGGATGELFF. CDR3 bases: TGTGCCAGCAGCTTTAGCGGGGGCGCCACCGGGGAGCTGTTTTTT. Supplemented by reference TRBV7-9 and TRBJ2-2, the full variable domain reads DTGVSQNPRHKITKRGQNVTFRCDPISEHNRLYWYRQTLGQGPEFLTYFQNEAQLEKSRLLSDRFSAERPKGSFSTLEIQRTEQGDSAMYLCASSFSGGATGELFFGEGSRLTVL.

A word on this clonotype: No DNA is shown, since the ends of the CDR3 on it are uncertain; the CDR3 is the one TCRdb lists. The chain links TRBV27 to TRBJ2-2; TRBD2 is the table's D call and was not checked against the DNA. The CDR3 length is 18 residues, termini included. Per the germline V gene, CDR1 is MNHEY and CDR2 is SMNVEV (reference sequence). This chain's CDR3 is CTSSSRTSGGLTPGSCFF.

In this sample, this clonotype turned up a few times. The rearrangement links TRBV11-2 to TRBJ2-7; unclear D gene. V was clipped by 5 bases and J by 3 bases, with 17 bases between them. Germline CDR1 reads SGHAT; CDR2 reads FQNNGV. This CDR3 is built from 15 residues. The CDR3 is CASSGPGPNYYEQYF. CDR3 sequence (DNA): TGTGCCAGCAGCGGGCCGGGCCCAAACTACTACGAGCAGTACTTC.

This clonotype was counted only a few times. The V gene is TRBV4-1, the J gene TRBJ2-1; D might be TRBD1 (5 bases). This CDR3 has 16 residues. V lost 3 bases and J 5 bases, leaving 17 bases between the germline ends. Germline V gene data show CDR1 as MGHRA and CDR2 as YSYEKL. This CDR3 reads CASSQLGRQLHNEQFF. The CDR3, as DNA: TGCGCCAGCAGCCAGCTTGGCAGACAGCTGCACAATGAGCAGTTCTTC.